Given below is one TCR beta chain in context. No antigen is known for it. This record belongs to a study of cytomegalovirus exposure and HLA in healthy donors. CDR1 MGHDK and CDR2 SYGVNS come from the germline V gene. CDR3 length equals 15 residues. Points from the study as a whole: The study designated about 180 TCR beta chains cytomegalovirus-associated. HLA restriction was apparent for most CMV-associated TCR beta chains in a later analysis.

Both 60 Vbeta primers and 13 Jbeta primers went into the PCR. TCRdb's table, derived via immunoSEQ multiplex PCR, lists solely in-frame clones and lacks some. Of about 120,000 clones listed, about 83% are singletons. The TCR sequence derives from a female donor in good health and CMV-seronegative. Sequenced input: PBMCs. This chain joins TRBV25-1 and TRBJ2-5; 7 nucleotides align to TRBD1. Matching the DNA end better, TRBJ2-7 makes the J call doubtful. CDR3 region: CASRSTGTVAYEQYF. The CDR3, as DNA: TGTGCCAGCCGCTCGACTGGGACAGTCGCCTACGAGCAGTACTTC.